The 19 T cell receptor beta chains in this list originate from one sample, sequenced in a study of shared clonotypes between healthy human individuals. TCRdb keeps only in-frame clones here, not all; method: immunoSEQ multiplex PCR. The sample includes around 1,100,000 clones, approximately 80% seen only once; the top ten take 0.89%. Sequencing was carried out using memory CD4+ T cells from PBMCs. This sample's subset: CD45RA-negative fraction. These TCRs come from a man aged 18 to 30 in good health. Some clones in this sample may be carry-over from other donors' samples.

This sequence joins TRBV9 and TRBJ1-2, with 10 bases matching TRBD1. The CDR3 length is 15 residues. V lost 2 bases, J lost 7 bases, and 8 bases stayed unmatched. Germline-derived CDR1 and CDR2 are SGDLS and YYNGEE. In nucleotides, the CDR3 is TGTGCCAGCAGCGTTCCGGGACAGGGGCGCGGTGGCTACACCTTC. It yields the protein CASSVPGQGRGGYTF. Drawing the rest from reference TRBV9 and TRBJ1-2, the complete variable domain is DSGVTQTPKHLITATGQRVTLRCSPRSGDLSVYWYQQSLDQGLQFLIQYYNGEERAKGNILERFSAQQFPDLHSELNLSSLELGDSALYFCASSVPGQGRGGYTFGSGTRLTVV.

The chain is built from TRBV18 and TRBJ2-7; 8 nucleotides line up with TRBD1. From germline, CDR1 is KGHSH and CDR2 LQKENI. CDR3 size: 14 residues. Germline trimming cut 4 bases from V and 3 bases from J; bases unmatched to any gene: 5. DNA for the CDR3: TGTGCCAGCTCACGGACCGGGACAGGCTACGAGCAGTACTTC. Protein sequence: CASSRTGTGYEQYF.

The rearrangement links TRBV4-3 to TRBJ2-5; TRBD1 matches at 7 bases. Looked up from germline, CDR1 is LGHNA and CDR2 is YSLEER. The CDR3 loop spans 15 amino acids. Trimming at V came to 1 base and at J to 4 bases, leaving 6 bases not matched to a gene. The CDR3 protein is CASSQGQGRGETQYF. In DNA form, the CDR3 reads TGCGCCAGCAGCCAAGGACAGGGTAGAGGAGAGACCCAGTACTTC.

Only a few counts were recorded for this clone. This rearrangement joins TRBV11-1 to TRBJ2-7; D perhaps matches TRBD1 (5 bases). The CDR3 length is 14 residues. CDR1 and CDR2 from the germline V gene are SGHAT and FQDESV (reference sequence). V lost 1 base to trimming and J lost 5 bases, with 12 bases between them. CDR3: CASSLGAREDEQYF. CDR3 nucleotides: TGTGCCAGCAGCTTAGGGGCCAGGGAAGACGAGCAGTACTTC.

A few counts support this clone. The same CDR3 is also encoded by other DNA sequences in this sample. The chain combines TRBV2 with TRBJ1-1; D uncertain. The ends were cut back, 4 bases at V and 1 base at J, with 4 bases in the middle. The CDR3 sequence is 12 residues long. CDR1 and CDR2 (germline): SNHLY, FYNNEI. For the CDR3, the DNA is TGTGCCAGCAGTGTCCGGAACACTGAAGCTTTCTTT. Translation gives CASSVRNTEAFF.

This chain connects TRBV5-4 to TRBJ2-5; 8 bases match TRBD1. Unmatched junction bases numbered 11, after V lost 4 bases and J lost 3 bases. Germline V gives CDR1 SGHNT, CDR2 YYREEE (reference sequence). The CDR3 is 16 amino acids. In DNA form, the CDR3 reads TGTGCCAGCAGCCCCGGACAGGGAGCCAGGAAAGAGACCCAGTACTTC. It encodes CASSPGQGARKETQYF.

The chain has TRBV7-2 and TRBJ2-2; 11 bases are shared with TRBD2. V gave up 5 bases and J gave up 4 bases; unmatched junction bases: 3. Germline values: CDR1 SGHTA, CDR2 FQGNSA. This CDR3 has 15 residues. The CDR3 loop is CASSLGTSGTGELFF. CDR3 nucleotide sequence: TGTGCCAGCAGCCTCGGGACTAGCGGCACCGGGGAGCTGTTTTTT.

J is TRBJ2-3 and V is TRBV7-3; D gene uncertain. V gave up 4 bases and J gave up 7 bases, with 15 bases separating them. Germline V gives CDR1 SGHTA, CDR2 FQGTGA. The CDR3 contains 14 residues. This chain's CDR3 is CASSSGPYFHTQYF. As DNA, the CDR3 is TGTGCCAGCAGCTCCGGGCCTTACTTTCATACGCAGTATTTT.

This clone was recorded a few times. The chain is built from TRBV2 and TRBJ1-5; maybe TRBD1 (5 bases). This CDR3 is built from 16 residues. V was shortened by 3 bases and J by 2 bases, with 14 bases between the two germline ends. Germline V gives CDR1 SNHLY, CDR2 FYNNEI. The CDR3 loop is CASSEAGRRGNQPQHF. The CDR3 DNA follows: TGTGCCAGCAGTGAGGCAGGGAGGAGAGGCAATCAGCCCCAGCATTTT.

The chain carries TRBV28 and TRBJ2-7; TRBD2 matches at 8 bases. Germline V gene data show CDR1 as MDHEN and CDR2 as SYDVKM. This CDR3 is built from 16 residues. Trimming cost V 4 bases and J 7 bases; bases outside gene matches: 15. The CDR3 protein is CASSSPGGGVPREQYF. The CDR3 bases are TGTGCCAGCAGTTCCCCCGGGGGGGGTGTTCCTCGGGAGCAGTACTTC.

Details on this clone: Other DNA sequences of this sample code for an identical CDR3. V gene TRBV9 combines with J gene TRBJ1-1, with TRBD1 identical over 7 bases. The CDR3 has 14 amino acids. The junction had 4 bases not matched to a gene; V was cut back by 4 bases and J by 1 base. CDR1 SGDLS and CDR2 YYNGEE come from the germline V gene. The CDR3 DNA sequence: TGTGCCAGCAGCCCCCGGACAGGGAACACTGAAGCTTTCTTT. The encoded protein is CASSPRTGNTEAFF.

The J gene is TRBJ1-3, the V gene TRBV28; no clear D gene. From germline, CDR1 is MDHEN and CDR2 SYDVKM. V was shortened by 7 bases and J by 0 bases, with 13 bases between the two germline ends. The CDR3 is 15 amino acids. The CDR3 DNA is TGTGCCAGCACCCGATGGGCCCACTCTGGAAACACCATATATTTT. Its translation is CASTRWAHSGNTIYF.

V and J are TRBV28 and TRBJ2-5; D perhaps matches TRBD2 (6 bases). The germline V gene has CDR1 MDHEN and CDR2 SYDVKM. This CDR3 is built from 15 residues. Deletions cut 4 bases from V and 1 base from J, with 13 bases between. The CDR3 region is CASSSRWGGQETQYF. CDR3 sequence (DNA): TGTGCCAGCAGTTCCCGGTGGGGAGGCCAAGAGACCCAGTACTTC.

The chain uses TRBV7-3 and TRBJ2-1; TRBD2 matches at 9 bases. This CDR3 has 16 amino acids. J was trimmed by 7 bases and V by 4 bases; bases with no gene match: 11. Per the germline V gene, CDR1 is SGHTA and CDR2 is FQGTGA. The DNA for the CDR3 is TGTGCCAGCAGCTCATCCGGGACTAGCCGCAAGAATGAGCAGTTCTTC. Residues: CASSSSGTSRKNEQFF. Together with reference TRBV7-3 and TRBJ2-1, the CDR3 gives the full variable domain: GAGVSQTPSNKVTEKGKYVELRCDPISGHTALYWYRQSLGQGPEFLIYFQGTGAADDSGLPNDRFFAVRPEGSVSTLKIQRTERGDSAVYLCASSSSGTSRKNEQFFGPGTRLTVL.

The genes are TRBV18 and TRBJ2-2; 9 nucleotides agree with TRBD1. Germline loops: CDR1 KGHSH, CDR2 LQKENI. CDR3 length: 17 amino acids. V shed 2 bases, J shed 5 bases, and the junction held 9 bases outside the gene matches. The CDR3 DNA follows: TGTGCCAGCTCACCAGCAACAGGGACAGGGTGGACCGGGGAGCTGTTTTTT. As protein: CASSPATGTGWTGELFF.

The chain links TRBV29-1 to TRBJ1-2; TRBD1 aligns across 7 bases. Unmatched junction bases numbered 11, after V lost 0 bases and J lost 7 bases. Germline CDR1 reads SQVTM; CDR2 reads ANQGSEA. The CDR3 loop spans 15 amino acids. CDR3 loop: CSVEDGQGERSGYTF. The CDR3 DNA sequence: TGCAGCGTTGAAGATGGGCAGGGGGAACGGTCTGGCTACACCTTC.

The count of this clone is one. CDR3 sequence: CASSQLGLAGNTIYF. In DNA form, the CDR3 reads TGTGCCAGCAGCCAACTGGGTCTGGCTGGAAACACCATATATTTT. V usage is TRBV14 and J usage is TRBJ1-3; D gene uncertain. The V gene lost 2 bases and the J gene lost 2 bases, with 10 bases spanning the gap. This CDR3 comprises 15 residues. Germline CDR1 is SGHDN and CDR2 is FVKESK.

The chain combines TRBV5-1 with TRBJ1-2, with TRBD1 matching 9 bases. The germline V gene encodes CDR1 SGHRS and CDR2 YFSETQ. The CDR3 consists of 16 residues. With V trimmed by 3 bases and J by 4 bases, 10 bases remained unmatched. The CDR3 DNA follows: TGCGCCAGCAGCTCGGGACAGGGAACTCTAGGCTATGGCTACACCTTC. Residues: CASSSGQGTLGYGYTF.

The V gene is TRBV5-1, the J gene TRBJ2-3; D remains unclear. The CDR3 runs to 17 residues. Germline CDR1 reads SGHRS; CDR2 reads YFSETQ. The V gene lost 0 bases and the J gene lost 1 base, with 15 bases spanning the gap. The CDR3 sequence is CASSLGAGELGTDTQYF. CDR3 bases: TGCGCCAGCAGCTTGGGGGCAGGAGAGCTGGGCACAGATACGCAGTATTTT. Complete variable domain (other parts from reference TRBV5-1 and TRBJ2-3): KAGVTQTPRYLIKTRGQQVTLSCSPISGHRSVSWYQQTPGQGLQFLFEYFSETQRNKGNFPGRFSGRQFSNSRSEMNVSTLELGDSALYLCASSLGAGELGTDTQYFGPGTRLTVL.